This T cell receptor beta chain derives from a study of cytomegalovirus exposure and HLA in healthy donors. V lost 0 bases, J lost 0 bases, and 12 bases lay in between. There are 17 residues in the CDR3. The germline gives CDR1 SGHRS, CDR2 YFSETQ. The PCR contained 60 Vbeta and 13 Jbeta primers. Some clones are missing from TCRdb's copy, which holds only in-frame ones; the method was immunoSEQ multiplex PCR. Of some 91,000 clones listed, around 77% were seen once; the top ten hold 3.4%. This clone is a singleton in its sample. This chain uses TRBV5-1 with TRBJ2-2; no firm D call. The sequence derives from a man aged 40-50 years in good health and CMV-seronegative. Material: PBMCs. CDR3 DNA: TGCGCCAGCAGCTTGGGATTCGGCAGGTCGAACACCGGGGAGCTGTTTTTT. Translation: CASSLGFGRSNTGELFF. Full variable domain (remainder filled in from reference TRBV5-1 and TRBJ2-2): KAGVTQTPRYLIKTRGQQVTLSCSPISGHRSVSWYQQTPGQGLQFLFEYFSETQRNKGNFPGRFSGRQFSNSRSEMNVSTLELGDSALYLCASSLGFGRSNTGELFFGEGSRLTVL.